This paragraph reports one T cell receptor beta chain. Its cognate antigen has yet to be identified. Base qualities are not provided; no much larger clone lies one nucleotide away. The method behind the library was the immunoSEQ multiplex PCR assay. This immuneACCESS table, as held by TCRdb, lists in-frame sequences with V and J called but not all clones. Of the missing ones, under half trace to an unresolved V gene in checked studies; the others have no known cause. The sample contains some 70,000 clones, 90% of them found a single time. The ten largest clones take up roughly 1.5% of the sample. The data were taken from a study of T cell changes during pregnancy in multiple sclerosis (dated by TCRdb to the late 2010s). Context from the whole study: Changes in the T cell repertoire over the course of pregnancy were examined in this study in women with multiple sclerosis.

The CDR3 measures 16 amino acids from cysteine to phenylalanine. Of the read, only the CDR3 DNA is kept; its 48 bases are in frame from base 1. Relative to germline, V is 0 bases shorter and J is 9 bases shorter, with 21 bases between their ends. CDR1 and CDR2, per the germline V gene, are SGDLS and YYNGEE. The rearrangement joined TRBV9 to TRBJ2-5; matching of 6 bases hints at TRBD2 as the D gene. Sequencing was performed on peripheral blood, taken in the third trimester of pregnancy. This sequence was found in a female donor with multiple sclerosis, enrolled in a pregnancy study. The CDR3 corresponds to CASSVGEGIGGGAQYF. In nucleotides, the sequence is TGTGCCAGCAGCGTAGGAGAGGGAATAGGCGGAGGGGCCCAGTACTTC.